These 32 T cell receptor beta chains came from one sample sequenced in a study of cytotoxic CD8 clonotypes in ibrutinib-treated CLL. Produced via immunoSEQ multiplex PCR; TCRdb's table is partial and in-frame only. The sample yields about 50,000 clones, roughly 57% seen once. The sample here was PBMCs, taken after 24 months of ibrutinib treatment. The receptors derive from a human donor with chronic lymphocytic leukemia.

In nucleotides, the CDR3 is TGTGCCAGCAGCTTAGGCGTTACCACAGATACGCAGTATTTT. It translates to CASSLGVTTDTQYF. V and J are TRBV11-2 and TRBJ2-3; no clear D. The CDR3 is 14 residues long. Between the trimmed V and J ends, which lost 1 base and 2 bases, there was a span of 7 bases. Germline V CDR1 and CDR2: SGHAT, FQNNGV.

The chain uses TRBV5-1 and TRBJ2-5, with D uncertain. Trimming removed 3 bases from V and 1 base from J, with 10 bases in between. Germline-derived CDR1 and CDR2 are SGHRS and YFSETQ. CDR3 length: 14 residues. The CDR3 reads CASSSRTPQETQYF. The CDR3 DNA reads as TGCGCCAGCAGCTCCCGGACGCCCCAAGAGACCCAGTACTTC.

The chain links TRBV5-1 to TRBJ2-3, with D possibly TRBD2 on 7 matching bases. CDR1 and CDR2 from the germline V gene are SGHRS and YFSETQ. This CDR3 spans 14 amino acids. The germline V and J ends were trimmed by 4 bases and 4 bases, with 13 bases remaining between them. CDR3 sequence: CASSPTGGPDTQYF. CDR3 nucleotide sequence: TGCGCCAGCAGCCCGACGGGGGGCCCAGATACGCAGTATTTT.

This clone was found many times. V gene TRBV29-1 combines with J gene TRBJ2-5; no definite D call. Trimming took off 0 bases at V and 5 bases at J, with 7 bases between the two ends. The CDR3 runs to 12 residues. CDR1 is SQVTM, CDR2 ANQGSEA, per germline. CDR3 residues: CSVEEGIETQYF. CDR3 bases: TGCAGCGTTGAAGAAGGGATCGAGACCCAGTACTTC.

This clone was seen more than once but under ten times. J is TRBJ2-7 and V is TRBV2; tentative D call: TRBD2 (5 bases). This CDR3 is 16 amino acids long. The V gene's germline CDR1 is SNHLY and CDR2 FYNNEI. Trimming shortened V by 6 bases and J by 6 bases, and 24 bases separated the two germline ends. The CDR3 sequence: CASRDPGQEVASEQYF. Here the CDR3 DNA reads TGTGCCAGCAGGGATCCGGGTCAAGAAGTAGCGTCCGAGCAGTACTTC.

CDR3 bases: TGCAGCGTTAGAGAAGGGGGCACTGAAGCTTTCTTT. Amino acids: CSVREGGTEAFF. This chain links TRBV29-1 with TRBJ1-1, with D tentatively TRBD1 (6 bases). V was shortened by 5 bases and J by 4 bases, with 11 bases between the two germline ends. The CDR3 has 12 residues. Germline V gene data show CDR1 as SQVTM and CDR2 as ANQGSEA.

This sequence joins TRBV2 and TRBJ1-1; TRBD1 might be the D (5 bases). The CDR3 is made up of 13 amino acids. CDR1 is SNHLY, CDR2 FYNNEI, per germline. V was cut by 2 bases and J by 8 bases, with 12 bases left in between. CDR3 DNA: TGTGCCAGCAGTGAAATACAGGACAAGGAAGCTTTCTTT. Residues: CASSEIQDKEAFF.

In this sample, this clone turned up many times. The rearrangement uses TRBV4-1 and TRBJ2-4; 7 nucleotides align to TRBD1. The CDR3 is made up of 17 amino acids. CDR1 and CDR2 (germline): MGHRA, YSYEKL. The ends lost 3 bases at V and 2 bases at J; junction bases unmatched: 10. CDR3 region: CASSQGPDRATKNIQYF. The CDR3 region has the DNA TGCGCCAGCAGCCAGGGACCCGACAGGGCTACCAAAAACATTCAGTACTTC.

The chain combines TRBV11-2 with TRBJ1-1; D is possibly TRBD1 (5 bases). V gave up 5 bases and J gave up 8 bases, with 21 bases separating them. The germline gives CDR1 SGHAT, CDR2 FQNNGV. The CDR3 covers 15 residues. The CDR3 is CASSAAGGQGLEAFF. The CDR3 DNA is TGTGCCAGCAGCGCGGCGGGGGGTCAGGGCTTAGAAGCTTTCTTT.

This clone was found a few times. The chain recombines TRBV11-2 with TRBJ1-2; D might be TRBD1 (6 bases). CDR1 and CDR2 (germline): SGHAT, FQNNGV. Trimming stripped 4 bases from V and 7 bases from J, with 10 bases between. CDR3 length: 12 residues. CDR3 amino acids: CASSSGERGYTF. The CDR3 nucleotides are TGTGCCAGCAGCTCAGGGGAACGTGGCTACACCTTC.

This clone turned up a few times. V gene TRBV6-6 combines with J gene TRBJ2-1; no firm D call. Germline lookup yields CDR1 MNHNY and CDR2 SVGAGI (reference sequence). The CDR3 is made up of 13 amino acids. The V and J ends lost 7 bases and 6 bases respectively, with 13 bases between them. Here the CDR3 DNA reads TGTGCCAGCAATATAGACATTTCCAATGAGCAGTTCTTC. It translates to CASNIDISNEQFF.

The chain is built from TRBV7-8 and TRBJ2-7; perhaps TRBD1 as D (5 bases). Germline CDR1 is SGHVS and CDR2 is FQNEAQ. The V end was cut by 5 bases, the J end by 6 bases, with 14 bases between. The CDR3 is made up of 13 amino acids. CDR3 protein: CASSAPAGFEQYF. The CDR3 DNA sequence: TGTGCCAGCAGCGCCCCGGCAGGGTTCGAGCAGTACTTC.

V gene TRBV5-1 combines with J gene TRBJ1-2; 8 nucleotides align to TRBD1. This CDR3 is built from 15 residues. Germline V gene data show CDR1 as SGHRS and CDR2 as YFSETQ. J lost 2 bases, V lost 1 base, and 4 bases had no gene match. DNA for the CDR3: TGCGCCAGCAGCTTGCAGGCAGGGGGCAACTATGGCTACACCTTC. Protein product: CASSLQAGGNYGYTF.

The chain joins TRBV5-1 to TRBJ1-3, with D possibly being TRBD1 (5 bases). The CDR3 contains 14 residues. Looked up from germline, CDR1 is SGHRS and CDR2 is YFSETQ. V lost 2 bases and J lost 4, with 10 bases in between. CDR3 sequence reads: CASSLNAGGNTIYF. The CDR3 DNA sequence: TGCGCCAGCAGCTTAAACGCAGGGGGAAACACCATATATTTT.

This chain uses TRBV5-6 with TRBJ2-7, with TRBD2 matching 7 bases. With 6 bases clipped from V and 6 bases from J, the junction kept 12 bases outside the gene matches. This CDR3 region has 14 residues. The germline gives CDR1 SGHDT, CDR2 YYEEEE. The CDR3 sequence: CASTYGGILFEQYF. DNA for the CDR3: TGTGCCAGCACCTACGGGGGGATACTTTTCGAGCAGTACTTC.

The chain couples TRBV2 to TRBJ2-3, with 12 bases aligning to TRBD2. The CDR3 consists of 17 residues. Germline V lookup: CDR1 SNHLY, CDR2 FYNNEI. The junction had 8 bases not matched to a gene; V was cut back by 6 bases and J by 1 base. The CDR3 spells CASSRTSGALRTDTQYF. The CDR3 region has the DNA TGTGCCAGCAGCCGGACTAGCGGGGCCCTCCGCACAGATACGCAGTATTTT.

As regards this clone: Other DNA sequences within the sample encode an identical CDR3. The genes are TRBV4-1 and TRBJ1-2; D unclear. The CDR3 is made up of 13 amino acids. Germline CDR1 MGHRA, CDR2 YSYEKL. Trimming pared 2 bases from V and 4 bases from J, leaving 8 bases between. The CDR3 region has the DNA TGCGCCAGCAGCCAATCCAACAGCTATGGCTACACCTTC. It specifies CASSQSNSYGYTF.

This clone has more than one count but fewer than ten. V usage is TRBV19 and J usage is TRBJ1-2; D not certain. The CDR3 runs to 13 residues. V was clipped by 3 bases and J by 3 bases, with 8 bases between them. Germline V CDR1 and CDR2: LNHDA, SQIVND (reference sequence). Written as DNA, the CDR3 is TGTGCCAGTAGTATCACCGCCTACTATGGCTACACCTTC. The encoded protein is CASSITAYYGYTF.

V and J are TRBV2 and TRBJ2-2; D uncertain. The CDR3 runs to 13 residues. CDR1 and CDR2 (germline): SNHLY, FYNNEI. V gave up 3 bases and J gave up 4 bases, with 6 bases separating them. The CDR3 region has the DNA TGTGCCAGCAGTGATCATCGCACCGGGGAGCTGTTTTTT. It translates to CASSDHRTGELFF.

This clone was counted a few times. The chain recombines TRBV2 with TRBJ1-2, with D possibly matching TRBD1 (5 bases). Trimming left V 10 bases short and J 8 bases short, with 20 bases between. Germline CDR1 reads SNHLY; CDR2 reads FYNNEI. The CDR3 length is 13 residues. CDR3 bases: TGTGCCACCGCATTGGGGCAGGGTCGAGGCTACACCTTC. Translating gives CATALGQGRGYTF.

This clone was seen a handful of times. The rearrangement joins TRBV2 to TRBJ1-5; a weak D match, TRBD1 (5 bases). This CDR3 has 17 amino acids. CDR1 is SNHLY, CDR2 FYNNEI, per germline. With 5 bases removed from V and 2 bases from J, the gap between germline ends came to 19 bases. The CDR3 loop reads CASSIGPGGYGNQPQHF. The DNA of the CDR3 is TGTGCCAGCAGTATCGGGCCCGGGGGATATGGCAATCAGCCCCAGCATTTT.

CDR3 coding DNA: TGTGCCAGCAGTATGGGCTATGGCTACACCTTC. Amino acids: CASSMGYGYTF. The chain couples TRBV6-5 to TRBJ1-2; D unresolved. V lost 5 bases and J lost 4, with 5 bases in between. Germline V gives CDR1 MNHEY, CDR2 SVGAGI. The CDR3 spans 11 residues.

The rearrangement joins TRBV6-5 to TRBJ1-2; D is perhaps TRBD1 (6 bases). Germline V gives CDR1 MNHEY, CDR2 SVGAGI. V dropped 5 bases and J dropped 4 bases, with 14 bases sitting between them. CDR3 length equals 14 residues. CDR3 DNA sequence: TGTGCCAGCAGTCCCTCTGGGGGCACCTATGGCTACACCTTC. It codes for CASSPSGGTYGYTF.

V is TRBV5-1 and J is TRBJ2-7; no reliable D call. Germline V gives CDR1 SGHRS, CDR2 YFSETQ. CDR3 length equals 14 residues. V shed 4 bases and J shed 4 bases, with 15 bases lying between them. The CDR3 DNA is TGCGCCAGCAGCCCTCCGACTCACTTTTACGAGCAGTACTTC. Translated: CASSPPTHFYEQYF.

This clone was observed a few times. The CDR3 spells CASSQDKGRGSYNEQFF. CDR3 in DNA: TGCGCCAGCAGCCAAGATAAGGGACGGGGCTCCTACAATGAGCAGTTCTTC. The rearrangement uses TRBV4-1 and TRBJ2-1; tentatively, D is TRBD1 or TRBD2 (5 bases each). With 0 bases removed from V and 0 bases from J, the gap between germline ends came to 12 bases. This CDR3 contains 17 residues. Germline V gene data show CDR1 as MGHRA and CDR2 as YSYEKL.

The chain carries TRBV19 and TRBJ1-1; the D gene is possibly TRBD1 (5 bases). CDR3 length: 15 residues. Germline loops: CDR1 LNHDA, CDR2 SQIVND (reference sequence). V was trimmed by 7 bases and J by 3 bases, leaving 18 bases between them. The CDR3 here is CASTSGSSLYTEAFF. The CDR3 DNA reads TGTGCCAGTACCTCAGGGAGTTCGTTGTACACTGAAGCTTTCTTT.

The chain links TRBV11-2 to TRBJ2-7, with no clear D. Per germline, CDR1 SGHAT and CDR2 FQNNGV. The CDR3 spans 11 residues. Trimming left V 4 bases short and J 5 bases short, with 6 bases between. CDR3 bases: TGTGCCAGCAGCTCCTTTCACGAGCAGTACTTC. Its translation is CASSSFHEQYF.

The chain couples TRBV5-6 to TRBJ1-2; D gene uncertain. Between the trimmed V and J ends, which lost 4 bases and 0 bases, there was a span of 13 bases. From germline, CDR1 is SGHDT and CDR2 YYEEEE. This CDR3 comprises 15 residues. The CDR3 loop reads CASSLGVGANYGYTF. The CDR3 DNA is TGTGCCAGCAGCCTGGGAGTTGGGGCTAACTATGGCTACACCTTC. Full variable domain (rest looked up from reference TRBV5-6 and TRBJ1-2): DAGVTQSPTHLIKTRGQQVTLRCSPKSGHDTVSWYQQALGQGPQFIFQYYEEEERQRGNFPDRFSGHQFPNYSSELNVNALLLGDSALYLCASSLGVGANYGYTFGSGTRLTVV.

This clone was detected many times. The V gene is TRBV19, the J gene TRBJ1-3; D remains ambiguous. V gave up 6 bases and J gave up 2 bases, with 11 bases separating them. Looked up from germline, CDR1 is LNHDA and CDR2 is SQIVND (reference sequence). This CDR3 is 14 amino acids long. CDR3 coding DNA: TGTGCCAGTAGCGAACAGTTACCTGGAAACACCATATATTTT. Protein product: CASSEQLPGNTIYF.

The chain joins TRBV6-6 to TRBJ1-4; D uncertain. CDR3 length: 16 residues. Germline CDR1 MNHNY, CDR2 SVGAGI (reference sequence). The CDR3 region has the DNA TGTGAGCCCCGGACGGAGGGCTTGGCAACTAATGAAAAACTGTTTTTT. Translation: CEPRTEGLATNEKLFF.

This chain joins TRBV6-1 and TRBJ2-7; TRBD1 matches at 7 bases. CDR1 and CDR2 (germline): MNHNS, SASEGT. This CDR3 has 13 amino acids. The ends lost 6 bases at V and 3 bases at J; junction bases unmatched: 5. CDR3 region: CASRRQGDYEQYF. CDR3 sequence (DNA): TGTGCCAGCAGGAGGCAGGGGGACTACGAGCAGTACTTC.

Comment on this clone: It may be a read error: a sequence one base away is much more abundant. This chain connects TRBV6-1 to TRBJ2-7; D uncertain. Germline assignment: CDR1 MNHNS and CDR2 SASEGT. The CDR3 is 11 residues long. V lost 6 bases and J lost 2, with 5 bases in between. The chain's CDR3 is CASSQTYEQYF. The CDR3 coding sequence is TGTGCCAGCAGCCAGACCTACGAGCAGTACTTC.